The 27 T cell receptor beta chains below were found in one sample sequenced in a study of T cells in Graves' hyperthyroidism and ophthalmopathy. Amplification targeted TCR beta CDR3 regions from RNA transcripts. When the TCR CDR3 underwent first-round RT-PCR, the HTBI primer set was used. TCRdb re-derived calls from the multiplex PCR reads in MiXCR, one entry per CDR3 protein. The table has 200,000 to 250,000 distinct CDR3 sequences, over 15% seen once. Source material: blood. Source of these receptors: a woman aged 18-29 years with Graves' ophthalmopathy.

The table lists this clonotype with many counts. V and J are TRBV30 and TRBJ1-1; 9 bases are shared with TRBD1. The V gene's germline CDR1 is GTSNPN and CDR2 SVGIG (reference sequence). Losses at the gene ends were 2 bases for V and 6 bases for J; bases not matched to a gene: 4. The CDR3 has 13 amino acids. CDR3 loop: CAWSLTGGSEAFF. CDR3 nucleotides: TGTGCCTGGAGTCTGACAGGGGGTTCTGAAGCTTTCTTT.

This clonotype was counted ten times or more. The chain carries TRBV28 and TRBJ1-4; D ambiguous. The CDR3 has 15 amino acids. V was pared by 4 bases and J by 5 bases, with 14 bases between. Germline V lookup: CDR1 MDHEN, CDR2 SYDVKM. The CDR3 loop reads CASSYTPFRNEKLFF. For the CDR3, the DNA is TGTGCCAGCAGTTATACCCCCTTCAGGAATGAAAAACTGTTTTTT.

The chain recombines TRBV29-1 with TRBJ2-1; TRBD2 matches at 15 bases. V was clipped by 6 bases and J by 4 bases; unmatched bases: 19. Per germline, CDR1 SQVTM and CDR2 ANQGSEA. The CDR3 length is 20 residues. This chain's CDR3 is CSVCLIGTSGGLQGYNEQFF. The CDR3 region has the DNA TGCAGCGTCTGTTTGATCGGGACTAGCGGGGGGCTTCAGGGTTACAATGAGCAGTTCTTC.

This clonotype was seen many times. This chain's CDR3 is CASSPGLADYNEQFF. The CDR3 DNA is TGTGCCAGCAGCCCAGGACTAGCGGACTACAATGAGCAGTTCTTC. The chain links TRBV7-9 to TRBJ2-1, with 10 nucleotides matching TRBD2. Unmatched junction bases numbered 4, after V lost 5 bases and J lost 3 bases. Per germline, CDR1 SEHNR and CDR2 FQNEAQ (reference sequence). This CDR3 contains 15 residues. Full variable domain (missing parts from reference TRBV7-9 and TRBJ2-1): DTGVSQNPRHKITKRGQNVTFRCDPISEHNRLYWYRQTLGQGPEFLTYFQNEAQLEKSRLLSDRFSAERPKGSFSTLEIQRTEQGDSAMYLCASSPGLADYNEQFFGPGTRLTVL.

The genes are TRBV3-1 and TRBJ1-2, with D hard to call. The ends were cut back, 0 bases at V and 2 bases at J, with 10 bases in the middle. This CDR3 is 15 amino acids long. Germline values: CDR1 LGHDT, CDR2 YNNKEL (reference sequence). The CDR3 protein is CASSQEQRSNYGYTF. The CDR3 bases are TGTGCCAGCAGCCAAGAGCAGAGATCGAACTATGGCTACACCTTC.

V is TRBV28 and J is TRBJ2-7, with 10 bases identical to TRBD2. Germline trimming cut 7 bases from V and 0 bases from J; bases unmatched to any gene: 15. Per the germline V gene, CDR1 is MDHEN and CDR2 is SYDVKM. The CDR3 runs 18 residues. The CDR3 is CASNPTVRTSGFSYEQYF. CDR3 DNA: TGTGCCAGCAACCCAACGGTGAGGACTAGCGGATTCTCCTACGAGCAGTACTTC.

Ten or more counts support this clonotype. This chain joins TRBV28 and TRBJ2-7; 7 bases line up with TRBD1. The CDR3 is made up of 15 amino acids. Trimming took 5 bases from V and 6 from J; bases not matched to a gene: 13. CDR1 and CDR2 from the germline V gene are MDHEN and SYDVKM. CDR3 loop: CASSASPGQRIEQYF. The CDR3, as DNA: TGTGCCAGCAGTGCTTCGCCGGGACAGCGAATCGAGCAGTACTTC. The variable domain in full, with the rest retrieved from reference TRBV28 and TRBJ2-7, is DVKVTQSSRYLVKRTGEKVFLECVQDMDHENMFWYRQDPGLGLRLIYFSYDVKMKEKGDIPEGYSVSREKKERFSLILESASTNQTSMYLCASSASPGQRIEQYFGPGTRLTVT.

As for this clonotype: Possible read error: a much larger clone is one base away. The chain has TRBV12-3 or TRBV12-4 and TRBJ2-1, with TRBD1 matching over 7 bases. V gave up 5 bases and J gave up 15 bases; unmatched junction bases: 13. The CDR3 sequence is 13 residues long. The CDR3 coding sequence is TGTGCCAGCAGTCCCGAGACAGGGCCGGAGTGGTTCTTC. Translated: CASSPETGPEWFF.

This clonotype was seen ten or more times. The genes are TRBV5-1 and TRBJ1-1; 7 bases are a match to TRBD1. The length of the CDR3 is 14 residues. After removal of 4 bases from V and 6 bases from J, the junction contained 9 bases not matched to a gene. CDR1 and CDR2 (germline): SGHRS, YFSETQ. The CDR3: CASSPLGTDPEAFF. DNA for the CDR3: TGCGCCAGCAGCCCCTTGGGGACAGACCCTGAAGCTTTCTTT.

This clonotype was detected ten times or more. This chain links TRBV29-1 with TRBJ2-5; 9 bases are shared with TRBD1. Germline CDR1 reads SQVTM; CDR2 reads ANQGSEA. The J segment lost 4 bases and the V segment lost 7 bases, leaving 4 bases of the junction unmatched. The length of the CDR3 is 12 residues. This CDR3 reads CSGGQGRETQYF. CDR3 nucleotide sequence: TGCAGCGGCGGACAGGGGCGAGAGACCCAGTACTTC.

The chain recombines TRBV28 with TRBJ1-5, with 11 bases fitting TRBD1. The CDR3 is 17 amino acids. The V segment lost 5 bases and the J segment 7 bases; nucleotides outside the gene matches: 13. Germline V lookup: CDR1 MDHEN, CDR2 SYDVKM. As DNA, the CDR3 is TGTGCCAGCAGTCGACTCGGGACAGGGGGAAGTCGGCAGCCCCAGCATTTT. Its protein is CASSRLGTGGSRQPQHF.

This clonotype was observed a handful of times. The chain employs TRBV25-1 and TRBJ1-1; 7 nucleotides match TRBD1. This CDR3 contains 14 residues. CDR1 is MGHDK and CDR2 is SYGVNS in the germline V gene. The J segment lost 1 base and the V segment lost 8 bases, leaving 7 bases of the junction unmatched. The CDR3 is CASGRTGQNTEAFF. CDR3 nucleotides: TGTGCCAGCGGACGGACAGGACAGAACACTGAAGCTTTCTTT.

In this sample, this clonotype turned up many times. This chain uses TRBV2 with TRBJ2-3; TRBD1 might be the D (6 bases). The CDR3 contains 14 residues. Germline CDR1 SNHLY, CDR2 FYNNEI. V dropped 6 bases and J dropped 6 bases, with 16 bases sitting between them. The CDR3 protein is CASRGSGVYDTQYF. In DNA form, the CDR3 reads TGTGCCAGCAGAGGGTCAGGGGTTTACGATACGCAGTATTTT.

This clonotype was seen only a few times. This sequence joins TRBV6-4 and TRBJ2-1; 14 positions match TRBD2. The trim removed 5 bases at V and 9 bases at J, leaving 6 bases unmatched. Germline V CDR1 and CDR2: MRHNA, SNTAGT. The CDR3 spans 15 residues. CDR3 in DNA: TGTGCCAGCAGTCTTGGGACTAGCGGGAGAATTGAGCAGTTCTTC. Translating gives CASSLGTSGRIEQFF.

The rearrangement uses TRBV7-2 and TRBJ2-3; D is possibly TRBD2 (5 bases). V dropped 2 bases and J dropped 0 bases, with 9 bases sitting between them. The CDR3 is 15 amino acids. Germline values: CDR1 SGHTA, CDR2 FQGNSA. CDR3 in DNA: TGTGCCAGCAGCTTACTAGCAACTAGCACAGATACGCAGTATTTT. Translated, it gives CASSLLATSTDTQYF. The complete variable domain, with remaining parts taken from reference TRBV7-2 and TRBJ2-3, reads GAGVSQSPSNKVTEKGKDVELRCDPISGHTALYWYRQSLGQGLEFLIYFQGNSAPDKSGLPSDRFSAERTGGSVSTLTIQRTQQEDSAVYLCASSLLATSTDTQYFGPGTRLTVL.

There are many counts of this clonotype. The CDR3 reads CASSAAEGHEQYF. CDR3 in DNA: TGTGCCAGCAGTGCCGCGGAAGGGCACGAGCAGTACTTC. The chain uses TRBV2 and TRBJ2-7; no firm D call. CDR3 length: 13 residues. Germline assignment: CDR1 SNHLY and CDR2 FYNNEI. Trimming took off 4 bases at V and 5 bases at J, with 12 bases between the two ends.

This clonotype came up once. The chain carries TRBV7-9 and TRBJ1-1; 8 bases fit TRBD1. The CDR3 loop spans 16 amino acids. CDR1 SEHNR and CDR2 FQNEAQ come from the germline V gene (reference sequence). Losses at the gene ends were 4 bases for V and 0 bases for J; bases not matched to a gene: 7. In DNA, the CDR3 is TGTGCCAGCAGCTCGGCACAGGGGGGCTTGAACACTGAAGCTTTCTTT. Translating gives CASSSAQGGLNTEAFF.

This clonotype was recorded many times. The rearrangement uses TRBV11-3 and TRBJ1-1; D is unresolved. V was shortened by 5 bases and J by 5 bases, with 21 bases between the two germline ends. Looked up from germline, CDR1 is SGHNT and CDR2 is YENEEA. The CDR3 runs 16 residues. The CDR3: CASSLSDGVLGTEAFF. The CDR3 region has the DNA TGTGCCAGCAGCCTTTCGGACGGGGTCCTTGGGACTGAAGCTTTCTTT.

This clonotype was observed many times. This rearrangement joins TRBV28 to TRBJ1-6, with 7 positions matching TRBD1. Germline V gives CDR1 MDHEN, CDR2 SYDVKM. V dropped 6 bases and J dropped 4; count of bases not matched to a gene: 3. The CDR3 runs to 14 residues. The CDR3 loop reads CASRPTGYNSPLHF. CDR3 in DNA: TGTGCCAGCAGGCCGACAGGGTATAATTCACCCCTCCACTTT.

This clonotype was picked up many times. The CDR3 loop is CSAPHDSSYYNEQFF. CDR3 nucleotides: TGCAGTGCTCCGCATGACTCTTCTTACTACAATGAGCAGTTCTTC. This chain links TRBV20-1 with TRBJ2-1; D call uncertain. The CDR3 is 15 amino acids. V lost 5 bases and J 3 bases, leaving 17 bases between the germline ends. CDR1 is DFQATT and CDR2 is SNEGSKA in the germline V gene (reference sequence).

This clonotype was found once. The chain uses TRBV6-5 and TRBJ2-5, with a tentative D call TRBD2 (6 bases). Germline CDR1 and CDR2: MNHEY and SVGAGI. The CDR3 consists of 16 residues. Trimming removed 2 bases from V and 3 bases from J, with 16 bases in between. In DNA form, the CDR3 reads TGTGCCAGCAGTTACCCGGGAGTTAGGGGCAAAGAGACCCAGTACTTC. This sequence encodes CASSYPGVRGKETQYF.

This clonotype has ten or more counts. V and J are TRBV7-9 and TRBJ1-1; 7 bases line up with TRBD1. This CDR3 contains 13 residues. The junction had 7 bases not matched to a gene; V was cut back by 5 bases and J by 7 bases. The germline gives CDR1 SEHNR, CDR2 FQNEAQ (reference sequence). In nucleotides, the CDR3 is TGTGCCAGCAGCACGACAGGGTATGGTGAAGCTTTCTTT. The encoded protein is CASSTTGYGEAFF.

In its sample, this clonotype was seen many times. The V gene is TRBV11-2, the J gene TRBJ2-4, with 8 bases aligning to TRBD2. The CDR3 sequence is 14 residues long. The germline V gene has CDR1 SGHAT and CDR2 FQNNGV. V lost 1 base, J lost 8 bases, and 4 bases stayed unmatched. The CDR3, as DNA: TGTGCCAGCAGCTTAGTTTTCGGGGGGGACATTCAGTACTTC. Its protein product is CASSLVFGGDIQYF.

This clonotype was detected many times. The V and J genes are TRBV20-1 and TRBJ2-3, with TRBD2 matching over 10 bases. Trimming at V came to 6 bases and at J to 6 bases, leaving 9 bases not matched to a gene. CDR1 DFQATT and CDR2 SNEGSKA come from the germline V gene (reference sequence). The CDR3 loop spans 14 amino acids. The CDR3 nucleotides read TGCAGTGCCCTCCCAGCGGGGGGGGGGGATACGCAGTATTTT. Its protein product is CSALPAGGGDTQYF.

This clonotype has a count of ten or more. The rearrangement links TRBV19 to TRBJ1-2; D perhaps matches TRBD1 (5 bases). CDR1 is LNHDA, CDR2 SQIVND, per germline (reference sequence). The germline V and J ends were trimmed by 5 bases and 4 bases, with 14 bases remaining between them. The CDR3 has 14 amino acids. In DNA form, the CDR3 reads TGTGCCAGTAGTGAAAGGGGATTGATCTATGGCTACACCTTC. The encoded protein is CASSERGLIYGYTF.

This clonotype was observed at least ten times. V gene TRBV20-1 combines with J gene TRBJ2-1; 11 bases map to TRBD2. J gave up 6 bases and V 2 bases, and 9 bases lay outside the gene matches. Germline V lookup: CDR1 DFQATT, CDR2 SNEGSKA (reference sequence). The CDR3 loop spans 16 amino acids. The CDR3 sequence is CSARSLTSGSGNEQFF. DNA for the CDR3: TGCAGTGCTAGATCCCTTACTAGCGGGAGTGGCAATGAGCAGTTCTTC.

This clonotype was seen at least ten times. The chain is built from TRBV19 and TRBJ1-2, with a possible D match to TRBD1 (5 bases). This CDR3 has 17 amino acids. Germline values: CDR1 LNHDA, CDR2 SQIVND (reference sequence). The ends were cut back, 10 bases at V and 4 bases at J, with 28 bases in the middle. The CDR3 here is CATRFRDGPYSVYGYTF. DNA for the CDR3: TGTGCCACGAGATTCCGGGACGGCCCCTATTCCGTCTATGGCTACACCTTC.